The source of this T cell receptor beta chain is a study of Ad26.COV2.S vaccination and SARS-CoV-2 variants. The overall study: Participants got Ad26.COV2.S intramuscularly, once or twice 56 days apart.

The study, taken as a whole, reports: In vaccinated individuals, spike-specific CD8+ and CD4+ T cell responses reportedly displayed substantial breadth. It was found that vaccine and placebo recipients had similar non-spike TCR breadth.

Clones were sequenced by immunoSEQ multiplex PCR, and TCRdb holds only the in-frame ones, with some missing. The sample lists 430,000 or so clones; around 90% were seen once. The treatment denotes: about 20 received Ad26.COV2.S at low or high dose, single or two shots; 5 received placebo; per-sample allocation not given. Following the first vaccine or placebo injection, samples were taken on day 63. Ad26.COV2.S expressed prefusion-stabilized spike from the original Wuhan strain. On this clone: Its specificity is unknown.

The ends were cut back, 2 bases at V and 2 bases at J, with 6 bases in the middle. The length of the CDR3 is 13 residues. Germline CDR1 and CDR2: KGHSH and LQKENI. The chain carries TRBV18 and TRBJ1-2; D might be TRBD1 (5 bases). The clonotype originates from a person aged 18-60 years who received the Ad26.COV2.S COVID-19 vaccine or a placebo. The source was peripheral blood, collected in a trial of Ad26.COV2.S vaccine versus placebo. The CDR3 protein is CASSPDRNYGYTF. The CDR3 DNA follows: TGTGCCAGCTCACCAGACAGAAACTATGGCTACACCTTC.